The 7 T cell receptor beta chains given below trace back to one sample, sequenced in a study of blood T cell repertoires in COVID-19. TCRdb keeps only in-frame clones here, not all; method: immunoSEQ multiplex PCR. The sample shows 59,000 or so clones, approximately 78% of them seen only once. Sequenced sample: peripheral blood. All receptors derive from a human donor in a cohort sampled during active COVID-19.

This clone was detected once. The chain has TRBV7-2 and TRBJ1-6; D call uncertain. The CDR3 consists of 15 residues. Germline lookup yields CDR1 SGHTA and CDR2 FQGNSA. V lost 7 bases, J lost 3 bases, and 13 bases lay in between. The CDR3 sequence: CASTPVSRYNSPLHF. In DNA, the CDR3 is TGTGCCAGCACCCCCGTTTCCCGCTATAATTCACCCCTCCACTTT. The full variable domain, rest sourced from reference TRBV7-2 and TRBJ1-6, is GAGVSQSPSNKVTEKGKDVELRCDPISGHTALYWYRQSLGQGLEFLIYFQGNSAPDKSGLPSDRFSAERTGGSVSTLTIQRTQQEDSAVYLCASTPVSRYNSPLHFGNGTRLTVT.

V gene TRBV7-9 combines with J gene TRBJ2-7, with 8 bases fitting TRBD2. The germline V gene has CDR1 SEHNR and CDR2 FQNEAQ (reference sequence). With 8 bases clipped from V and 3 bases from J, the junction kept 9 bases outside the gene matches. The CDR3 covers 14 residues. DNA for the CDR3: TGTGCCAGCGGCGGGGAGCGGGGGAACTACGAGCAGTACTTC. Amino acids: CASGGERGNYEQYF.

The V and J genes are TRBV15 and TRBJ2-5; 7 bases map to TRBD2. V shed 0 bases and J 4 bases; nucleotides not matched to a gene: 11. CDR3 length equals 17 residues. Germline-derived CDR1 and CDR2 are LNHNV and YYDKDF (reference sequence). The CDR3 DNA follows: TGTGCCACCAGCAGAGAGAGCGTGGGGGGGGTAGGAGAGACCCAGTACTTC. This sequence encodes CATSRESVGGVGETQYF.

The gene calls are TRBV5-1 and TRBJ1-1, with 8 bases matching TRBD1. Germline-derived CDR1 and CDR2 are SGHRS and YFSETQ. V gave up 0 bases and J gave up 7 bases; unmatched junction bases: 8. The CDR3 covers 15 residues. CDR3 DNA: TGCGCCAGCAGCTTGGTGGGGGCAGGGGGCTTTGAAGCTTTCTTT. Protein product: CASSLVGAGGFEAFF.

The chain couples TRBV6-4 to TRBJ1-6; 8 bases fit TRBD1. J gave up 5 bases and V 2 bases, and 5 bases lay outside the gene matches. The CDR3 has 16 residues. CDR1 is MRHNA, CDR2 SNTAGT, per germline. For the CDR3, the DNA is TGTGCCAGCAGTGACGGCCAGGGGGCGAATAATTCACCCCTCCACTTT. Its protein product is CASSDGQGANNSPLHF.

The DNA for the CDR3 is TGCGCCAGCAGTGGACAGGGTCATCAGCCCCAGCATTTT. Encoded protein: CASSGQGHQPQHF. The chain combines TRBV10-1 with TRBJ1-5, with 7 bases identical to TRBD1. This CDR3 region has 13 residues. Germline values: CDR1 WNHNN, CDR2 SYGVQD (reference sequence). Losses at the gene ends were 4 bases for V and 5 bases for J; bases not matched to a gene: 2.

V is TRBV5-1 and J is TRBJ1-1, with TRBD1 identical over 7 bases. With 9 bases clipped from V and 1 base from J, the junction kept 6 bases outside the gene matches. Germline CDR1 and CDR2: SGHRS and YFSETQ. This CDR3 is built from 13 residues. CDR3 region: CANDRDGNTEAFF. The CDR3 coding sequence is TGCGCCAACGACAGGGACGGGAACACTGAAGCTTTCTTT. Complete variable domain (other parts from reference TRBV5-1 and TRBJ1-1): KAGVTQTPRYLIKTRGQQVTLSCSPISGHRSVSWYQQTPGQGLQFLFEYFSETQRNKGNFPGRFSGRQFSNSRSEMNVSTLELGDSALYLCANDRDGNTEAFFGQGTRLTVV.